The 11 T cell receptor beta chains below come from one sample, sequenced in a study of naive and memory T cell subsets. Two oligonucleotides, mixed equimolar, formed the beta constant-region primer covering TRBC1 and TRBC2. Four rounds of PCR amplified the ligated cDNA using nested alpha and beta constant-region primers plus SP2. MiXCR was run by TCRdb on the UMI-ligation and nested PCR reads, yielding one entry per CDR3 protein. The data show over 30,000 distinct CDR3 sequences, about 18% seen once. The sequencing sample was made of effector memory CD4+ T cells from blood. Specified subset: effector memory, CD45RA- CD27-. The origin of the receptors is a human donor in good health.

This clonotype was found many times. The CDR3 region is CSAKAGTVGNQPQHF. CDR3 DNA sequence: TGCAGTGCTAAAGCCGGGACAGTGGGCAATCAGCCCCAGCATTTT. The rearrangement uses TRBV20-1 and TRBJ1-5, with 7 bases fitting TRBD1. The germline CDR1 and CDR2 sequences are DFQATT and SNEGSKA (reference sequence). CDR3 size: 15 residues. V lost 4 bases and J lost 2; bases outside the gene matches: 8.

This clonotype was seen a few times. V is TRBV10-3 and J is TRBJ1-4; 8 bases are a match to TRBD1. Losses at the gene ends were 2 bases for V and 5 bases for J; bases not matched to a gene: 4. Germline V gene lookup returns CDR1 ENHRY and CDR2 SYGVKD. The CDR3 is 15 amino acids. The chain's CDR3 is CAISERTGRNEKLFF. The CDR3, as DNA: TGTGCCATCAGTGAGCGGACAGGGCGGAATGAAAAACTGTTTTTT.

The chain couples TRBV20-1 to TRBJ2-7, with TRBD2 matching over 9 bases. In germline, CDR1 is DFQATT, CDR2 SNEGSKA (reference sequence). V lost 6 bases and J lost 1; bases outside the gene matches: 7. CDR3 length: 14 amino acids. The CDR3 sequence is CSAESTSGSYEQYF. For the CDR3, the DNA is TGCAGTGCCGAATCGACTAGCGGTTCCTACGAGCAGTACTTC.

This clonotype was seen ten or more times. The chain links TRBV4-1 to TRBJ2-7; TRBD2 matches 11 bases. J was trimmed by 0 bases and V by 3 bases; bases with no gene match: 4. The CDR3 runs to 16 residues. In germline, CDR1 is MGHRA, CDR2 YSYEKL. CDR3 sequence reads: CASSHQGLAVSYEQYF. Here the CDR3 DNA reads TGCGCCAGCAGCCACCAGGGACTAGCGGTCTCCTACGAGCAGTACTTC.

The rearrangement links TRBV24-1 to TRBJ2-1, with 9 nucleotides matching TRBD2. V trimming: 4 bases; J trimming: 1 base; junction bases outside the gene matches: 4. Germline loops: CDR1 KGHDR, CDR2 SFDVKD. The length of the CDR3 is 16 residues. The CDR3 loop reads CATSDPSGTSYNEQFF. The CDR3 bases are TGTGCCACCAGTGACCCTAGCGGGACTTCCTACAATGAGCAGTTCTTC.

The chain couples TRBV28 to TRBJ1-5; 7 positions agree with TRBD1. CDR1 is MDHEN and CDR2 is SYDVKM in the germline V gene. Trimming at V came to 5 bases and at J to 2 bases, leaving 9 bases not matched to a gene. The CDR3 runs to 16 residues. The DNA of the CDR3 is TGTGCCAGCAGTGAGGGGGCGATATTAGGCAATCAGCCCCAGCATTTT. Translating gives CASSEGAILGNQPQHF.

This clonotype was counted only a few times. The rearrangement uses TRBV6-5 and TRBJ1-1; 9 bases line up with TRBD1. The CDR3 loop spans 16 amino acids. The germline gives CDR1 MNHEY, CDR2 SVGAGI. J gave up 3 bases and V 4 bases, and 9 bases lay outside the gene matches. This chain's CDR3 is CASSFMDRGLYTEAFF. CDR3 sequence (DNA): TGTGCCAGCAGTTTCATGGACAGGGGTCTGTACACTGAAGCTTTCTTT.

This clonotype showed up many times. The rearrangement joins TRBV27 to TRBJ1-5; no reliable D call. Germline V lookup: CDR1 MNHEY, CDR2 SMNVEV (reference sequence). The CDR3 consists of 12 residues. V was clipped by 4 bases and J by 3 bases, with 4 bases between them. CDR3 DNA: TGTGCCAGCAGTTCAATCAATCAGCCCCAGCATTTT. Translated, it gives CASSSINQPQHF.

V is TRBV2 and J is TRBJ2-1, with TRBD1 matching 8 bases. The CDR3 spans 14 residues. Germline V CDR1 and CDR2: SNHLY, FYNNEI. With 7 bases clipped from V and 9 bases from J, the junction kept 11 bases outside the gene matches. For the CDR3, the DNA is TGTGCCAGCATGGTCTCGCAGGGGGCGGGTGAGCAGTTCTTC. Its translation is CASMVSQGAGEQFF.

The rearrangement uses TRBV6-5 and TRBJ1-5; D is unclear. CDR3 size: 15 residues. Between the trimmed V and J ends, which lost 5 bases and 0 bases, there was a span of 11 bases. The germline V gene encodes CDR1 MNHEY and CDR2 SVGAGI. The CDR3 sequence: CASSLTVNSNQPQHF. Written as DNA, the CDR3 is TGTGCCAGCAGTCTAACAGTGAATAGCAATCAGCCCCAGCATTTT.

Sample share makes this clonotype medium-sized. The V and J genes are TRBV20-1 and TRBJ2-7; tentative D call: TRBD1 (6 bases). V lost 5 bases to trimming and J lost 6 bases, with 17 bases between them. The CDR3 runs 13 residues. CDR1 and CDR2 (germline): DFQATT, SNEGSKA (reference sequence). The CDR3 sequence is CSALLGAPPEQYF. The CDR3 bases are TGCAGTGCTCTGCTGGGGGCCCCCCCCGAGCAGTACTTC.